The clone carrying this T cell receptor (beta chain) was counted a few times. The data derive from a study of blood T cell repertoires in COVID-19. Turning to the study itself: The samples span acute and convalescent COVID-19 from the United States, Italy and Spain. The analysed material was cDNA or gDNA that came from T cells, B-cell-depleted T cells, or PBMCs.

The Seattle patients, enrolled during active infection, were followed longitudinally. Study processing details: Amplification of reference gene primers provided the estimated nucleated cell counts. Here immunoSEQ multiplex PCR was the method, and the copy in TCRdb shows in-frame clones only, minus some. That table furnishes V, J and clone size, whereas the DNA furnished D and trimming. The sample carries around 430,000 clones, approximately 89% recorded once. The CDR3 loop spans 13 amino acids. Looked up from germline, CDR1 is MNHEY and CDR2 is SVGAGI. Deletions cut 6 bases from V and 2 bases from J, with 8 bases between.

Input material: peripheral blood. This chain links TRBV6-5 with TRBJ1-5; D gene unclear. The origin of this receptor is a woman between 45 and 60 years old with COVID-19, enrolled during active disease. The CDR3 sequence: CASSGFGNQPQHF. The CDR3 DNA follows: TGTGCCAGCAGCGGGTTCGGCAATCAGCCCCAGCATTTT.